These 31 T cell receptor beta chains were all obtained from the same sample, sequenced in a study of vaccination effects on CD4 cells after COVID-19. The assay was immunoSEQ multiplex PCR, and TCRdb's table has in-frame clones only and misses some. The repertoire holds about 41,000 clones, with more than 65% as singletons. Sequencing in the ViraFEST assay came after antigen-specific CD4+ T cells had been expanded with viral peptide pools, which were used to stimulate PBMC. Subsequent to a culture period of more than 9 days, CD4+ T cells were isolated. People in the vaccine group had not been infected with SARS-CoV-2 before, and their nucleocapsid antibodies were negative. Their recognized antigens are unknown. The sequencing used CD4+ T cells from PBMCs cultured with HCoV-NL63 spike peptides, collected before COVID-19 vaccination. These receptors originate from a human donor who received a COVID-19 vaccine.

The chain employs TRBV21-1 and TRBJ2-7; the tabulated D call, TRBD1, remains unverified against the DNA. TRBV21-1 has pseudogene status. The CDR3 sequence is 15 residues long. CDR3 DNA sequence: TGTGCCAGCCCTGGGGGCCGGGGCAGCTCCTACGAGCAGTACGTC. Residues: CASPGGRGSSYEQYV.

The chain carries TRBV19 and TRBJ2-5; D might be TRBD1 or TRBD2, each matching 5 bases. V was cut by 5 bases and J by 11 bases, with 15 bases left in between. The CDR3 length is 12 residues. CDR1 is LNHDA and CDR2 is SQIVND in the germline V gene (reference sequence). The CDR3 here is CASSASRGDQYF. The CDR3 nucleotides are TGTGCCAGTAGTGCCTCACGAGGGGATCAGTACTTC.

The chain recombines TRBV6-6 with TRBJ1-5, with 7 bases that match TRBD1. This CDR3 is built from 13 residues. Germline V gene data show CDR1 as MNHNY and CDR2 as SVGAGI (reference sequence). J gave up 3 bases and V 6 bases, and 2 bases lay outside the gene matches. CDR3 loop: CASSGTDNQPQHF. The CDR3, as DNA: TGTGCCAGCAGCGGGACAGACAATCAGCCCCAGCATTTT.

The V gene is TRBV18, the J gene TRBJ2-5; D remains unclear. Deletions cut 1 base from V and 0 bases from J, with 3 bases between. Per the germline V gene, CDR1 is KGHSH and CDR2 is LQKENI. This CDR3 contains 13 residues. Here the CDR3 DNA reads TGTGCCAGCTCACCACAGGACCAAGAGACCCAGTACTTC. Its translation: CASSPQDQETQYF.

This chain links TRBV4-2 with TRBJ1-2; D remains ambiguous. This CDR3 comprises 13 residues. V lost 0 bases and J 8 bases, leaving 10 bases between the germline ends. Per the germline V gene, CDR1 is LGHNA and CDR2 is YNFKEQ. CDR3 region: CASSQDLRAGYTF. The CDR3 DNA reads TGTGCCAGCAGCCAAGATTTAAGGGCCGGCTACACCTTC.

This CDR3 is CASSAMGLRNEQFF. The CDR3 coding sequence is TGTGCCAGCAGCGCCATGGGCCTCCGCAATGAGCAGTTCTTC. The rearrangement uses TRBV7-8 and TRBJ2-1, with D unresolved. CDR3 length equals 14 residues. V dropped 5 bases and J dropped 6 bases, with 14 bases sitting between them. In germline, CDR1 is SGHVS, CDR2 FQNEAQ.

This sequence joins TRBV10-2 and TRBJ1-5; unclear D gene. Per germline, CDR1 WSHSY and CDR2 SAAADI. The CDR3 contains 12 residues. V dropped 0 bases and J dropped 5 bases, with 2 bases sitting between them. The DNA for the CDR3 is TGCGCCAGCAGTGAGTCGGATCAGCCCCAGCATTTT. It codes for CASSESDQPQHF.

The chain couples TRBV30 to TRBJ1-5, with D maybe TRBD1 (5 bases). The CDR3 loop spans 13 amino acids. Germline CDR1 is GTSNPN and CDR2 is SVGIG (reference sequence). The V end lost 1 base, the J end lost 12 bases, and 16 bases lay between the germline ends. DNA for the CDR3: TGTGCCTGGAGTGGATACCAGGGTCGTCACCAGCATTTT. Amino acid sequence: CAWSGYQGRHQHF. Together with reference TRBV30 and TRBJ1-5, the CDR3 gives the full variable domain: SQTIHQWPATLVQPVGSPLSLECTVEGTSNPNLYWYRQAAGRGLQLLFYSVGIGQISSEVPQNLSASRPQDRQFILSSKKLLLSDSGFYLCAWSGYQGRHQHFGDGTRLSIL.

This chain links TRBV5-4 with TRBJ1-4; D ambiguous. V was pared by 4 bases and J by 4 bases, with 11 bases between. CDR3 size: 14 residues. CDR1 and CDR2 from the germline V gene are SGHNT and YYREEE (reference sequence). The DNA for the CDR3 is TGTGCCAGCAGCCCCCGGGGTGGTAATGAAAAACTGTTTTTT. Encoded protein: CASSPRGGNEKLFF. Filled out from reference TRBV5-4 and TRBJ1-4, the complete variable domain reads ETGVTQSPTHLIKTRGQQVTLRCSSQSGHNTVSWYQQALGQGPQFIFQYYREEENGRGNFPPRFSGLQFPNYSSELNVNALELDDSALYLCASSPRGGNEKLFFGSGTQLSVL.

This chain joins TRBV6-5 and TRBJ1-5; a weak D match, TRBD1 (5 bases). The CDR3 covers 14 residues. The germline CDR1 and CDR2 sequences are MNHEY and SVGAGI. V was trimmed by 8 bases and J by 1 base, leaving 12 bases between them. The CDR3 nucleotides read TGTGCCAGCGGGGGGGAAGGCAGCAATCAGCCCCAGCATTTT. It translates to CASGGEGSNQPQHF.

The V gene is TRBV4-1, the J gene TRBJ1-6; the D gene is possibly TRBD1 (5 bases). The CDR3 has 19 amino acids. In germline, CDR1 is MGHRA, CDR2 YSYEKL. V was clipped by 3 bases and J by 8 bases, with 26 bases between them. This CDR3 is CASSQDRFQGRRTDSPLHF. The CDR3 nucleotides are TGCGCCAGCAGCCAGGATCGGTTCCAGGGCAGGAGGACGGATTCACCCCTCCACTTT.

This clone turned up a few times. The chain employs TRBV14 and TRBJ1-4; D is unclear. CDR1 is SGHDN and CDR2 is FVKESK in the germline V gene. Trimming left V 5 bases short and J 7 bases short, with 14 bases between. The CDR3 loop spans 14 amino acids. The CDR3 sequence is CASSTERPGEKLFF. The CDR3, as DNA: TGTGCCAGCAGCACAGAACGCCCGGGTGAAAAACTGTTTTTT.

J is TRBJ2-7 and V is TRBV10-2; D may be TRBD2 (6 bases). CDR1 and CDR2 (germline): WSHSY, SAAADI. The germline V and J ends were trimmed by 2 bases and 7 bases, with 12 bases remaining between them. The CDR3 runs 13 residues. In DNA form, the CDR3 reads TGCGCCAGCAGTGAGACGGGGGTGGGTGAGCAGTACGTC. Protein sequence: CASSETGVGEQYV.

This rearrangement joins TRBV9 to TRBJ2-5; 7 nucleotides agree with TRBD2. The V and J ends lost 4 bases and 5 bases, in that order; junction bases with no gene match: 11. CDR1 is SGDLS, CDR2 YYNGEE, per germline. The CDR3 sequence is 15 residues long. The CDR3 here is CASSSRTGGGETQYF. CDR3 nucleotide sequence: TGTGCCAGCAGCTCTCGAACGGGAGGCGGGGAGACCCAGTACTTC. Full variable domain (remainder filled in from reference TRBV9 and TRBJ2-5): DSGVTQTPKHLITATGQRVTLRCSPRSGDLSVYWYQQSLDQGLQFLIQYYNGEERAKGNILERFSAQQFPDLHSELNLSSLELGDSALYFCASSSRTGGGETQYFGPGTRLLVL.

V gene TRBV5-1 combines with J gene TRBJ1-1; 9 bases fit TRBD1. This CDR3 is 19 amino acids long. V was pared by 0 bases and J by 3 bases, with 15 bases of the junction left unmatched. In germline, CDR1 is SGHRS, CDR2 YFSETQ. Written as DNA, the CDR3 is TGCGCCAGCAGCTTGGCCCGAAATTTAGGGACAGGGTCGGACACTGAAGCTTTCTTT. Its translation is CASSLARNLGTGSDTEAFF.

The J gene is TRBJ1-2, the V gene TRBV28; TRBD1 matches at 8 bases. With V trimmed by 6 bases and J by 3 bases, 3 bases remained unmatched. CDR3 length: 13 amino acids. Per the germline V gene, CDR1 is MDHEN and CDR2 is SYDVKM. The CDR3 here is CASRTGAHYGYTF. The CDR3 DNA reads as TGTGCCAGCAGGACAGGGGCCCACTATGGCTACACCTTC.

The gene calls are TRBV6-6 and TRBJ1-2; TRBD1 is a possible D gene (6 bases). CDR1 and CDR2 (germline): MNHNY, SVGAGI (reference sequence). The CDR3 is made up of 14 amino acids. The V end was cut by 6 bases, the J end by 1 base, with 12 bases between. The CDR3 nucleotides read TGTGCCAGCAGGGAACAGGGTTTTAACTATGGCTACACCTTC. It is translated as CASREQGFNYGYTF.

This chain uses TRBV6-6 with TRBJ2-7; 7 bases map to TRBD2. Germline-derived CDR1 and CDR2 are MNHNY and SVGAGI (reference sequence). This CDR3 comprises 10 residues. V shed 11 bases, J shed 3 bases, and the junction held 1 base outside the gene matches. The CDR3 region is CAAGDYEQYV. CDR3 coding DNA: TGTGCCGCGGGAGACTACGAGCAGTACGTC.

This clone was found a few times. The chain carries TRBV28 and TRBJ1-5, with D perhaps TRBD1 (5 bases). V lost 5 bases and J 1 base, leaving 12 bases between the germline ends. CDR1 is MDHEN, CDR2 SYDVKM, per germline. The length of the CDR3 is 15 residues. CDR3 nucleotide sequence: TGTGCCAGCAGTCCCCTCGGGGCGAGCAATCAGCCCCAGCATTTT. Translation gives CASSPLGASNQPQHF.

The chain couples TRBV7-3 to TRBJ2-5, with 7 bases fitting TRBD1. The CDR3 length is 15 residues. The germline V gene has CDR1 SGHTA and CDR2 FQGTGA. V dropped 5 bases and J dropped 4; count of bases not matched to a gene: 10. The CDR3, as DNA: TGTGCCAGCAGCCTACAGGGGAGTCGGGGAGAGACCCAGTACTTC. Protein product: CASSLQGSRGETQYF.

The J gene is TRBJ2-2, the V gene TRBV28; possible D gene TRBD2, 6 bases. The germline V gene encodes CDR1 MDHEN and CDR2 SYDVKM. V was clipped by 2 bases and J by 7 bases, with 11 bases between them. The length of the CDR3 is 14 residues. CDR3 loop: CASSLAGPGGELFF. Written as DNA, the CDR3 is TGTGCCAGCAGTTTAGCGGGGCCGGGCGGGGAGCTGTTTTTT.

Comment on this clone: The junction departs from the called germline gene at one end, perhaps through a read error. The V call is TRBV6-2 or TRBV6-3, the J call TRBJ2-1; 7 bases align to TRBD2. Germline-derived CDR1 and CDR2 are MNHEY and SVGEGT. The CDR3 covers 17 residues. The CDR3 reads CASSYFYGGSSYNKQFF. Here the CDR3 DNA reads TGTGCCAGCAGTTACTTCTACGGGGGGAGCTCCTACAATAAGCAGTTCTTC.

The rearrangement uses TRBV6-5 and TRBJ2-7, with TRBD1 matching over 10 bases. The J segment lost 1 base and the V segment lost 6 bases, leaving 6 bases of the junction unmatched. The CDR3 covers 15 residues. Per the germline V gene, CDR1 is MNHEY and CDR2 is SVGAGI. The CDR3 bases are TGTGCCAGCAGGAAGCCGGGACAGGGGTCCTACGAGCAGTACGTC. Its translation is CASRKPGQGSYEQYV.

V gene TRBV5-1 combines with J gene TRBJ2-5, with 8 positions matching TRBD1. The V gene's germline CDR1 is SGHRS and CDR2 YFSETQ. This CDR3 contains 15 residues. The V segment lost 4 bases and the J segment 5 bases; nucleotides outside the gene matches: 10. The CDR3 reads CASSHSDRASETQYF. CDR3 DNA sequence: TGCGCCAGCAGCCACTCGGACAGGGCTTCCGAGACCCAGTACTTC.

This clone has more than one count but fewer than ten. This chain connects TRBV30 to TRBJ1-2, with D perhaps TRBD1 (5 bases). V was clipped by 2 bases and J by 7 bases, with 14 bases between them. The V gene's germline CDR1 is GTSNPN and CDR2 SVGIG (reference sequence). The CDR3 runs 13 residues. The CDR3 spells CAWSFETGGGYTF. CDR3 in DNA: TGTGCCTGGAGTTTCGAGACGGGGGGTGGCTACACCTTC.

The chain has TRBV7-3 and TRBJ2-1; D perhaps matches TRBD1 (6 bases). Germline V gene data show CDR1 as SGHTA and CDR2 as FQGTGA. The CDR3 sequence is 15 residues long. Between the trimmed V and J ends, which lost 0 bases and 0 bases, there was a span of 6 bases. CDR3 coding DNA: TGTGCCAGCAGCTTAACAGGGGGCTCCTACAATGAGCAGTTCTTC. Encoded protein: CASSLTGGSYNEQFF.

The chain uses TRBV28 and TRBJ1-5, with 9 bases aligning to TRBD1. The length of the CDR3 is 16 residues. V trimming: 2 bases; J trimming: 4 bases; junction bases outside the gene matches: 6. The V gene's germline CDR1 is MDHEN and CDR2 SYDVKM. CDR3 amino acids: CASSLLGQGGNQPQHF. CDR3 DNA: TGTGCCAGCAGTTTACTGGGACAGGGTGGGAATCAGCCCCAGCATTTT. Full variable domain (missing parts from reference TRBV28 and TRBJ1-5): DVKVTQSSRYLVKRTGEKVFLECVQDMDHENMFWYRQDPGLGLRLIYFSYDVKMKEKGDIPEGYSVSREKKERFSLILESASTNQTSMYLCASSLLGQGGNQPQHFGDGTRLSIL.

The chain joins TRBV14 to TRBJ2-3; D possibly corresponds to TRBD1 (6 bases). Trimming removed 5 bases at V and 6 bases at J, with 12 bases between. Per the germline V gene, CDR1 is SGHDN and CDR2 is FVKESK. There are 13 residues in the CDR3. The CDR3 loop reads CASSFPGADTQYF. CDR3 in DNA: TGTGCCAGCAGCTTCCCAGGGGCTGATACGCAGTATTTT.

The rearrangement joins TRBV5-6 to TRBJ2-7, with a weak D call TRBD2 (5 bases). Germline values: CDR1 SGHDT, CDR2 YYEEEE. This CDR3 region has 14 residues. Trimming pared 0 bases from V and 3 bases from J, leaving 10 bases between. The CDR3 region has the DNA TGTGCCAGCAGCTTGGGACTAACGGGCTACGAGCAGTACGTC. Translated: CASSLGLTGYEQYV.

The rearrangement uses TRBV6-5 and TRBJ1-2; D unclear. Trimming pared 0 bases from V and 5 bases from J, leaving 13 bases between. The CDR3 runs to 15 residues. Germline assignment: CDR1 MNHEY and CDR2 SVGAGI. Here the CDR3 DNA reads TGTGCCAGCAGTTACTCGTTTGACCAAGGTTATGGCTACACCTTC. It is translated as CASSYSFDQGYGYTF.

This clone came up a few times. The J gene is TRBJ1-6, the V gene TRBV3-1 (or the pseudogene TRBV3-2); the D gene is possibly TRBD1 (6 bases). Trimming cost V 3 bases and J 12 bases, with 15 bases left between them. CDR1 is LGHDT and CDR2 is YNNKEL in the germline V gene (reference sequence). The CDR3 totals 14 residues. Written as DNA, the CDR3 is TGTGCCAGCAGCCACGGACAGTTCGATTTACCCCTCCACTTT. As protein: CASSHGQFDLPLHF.